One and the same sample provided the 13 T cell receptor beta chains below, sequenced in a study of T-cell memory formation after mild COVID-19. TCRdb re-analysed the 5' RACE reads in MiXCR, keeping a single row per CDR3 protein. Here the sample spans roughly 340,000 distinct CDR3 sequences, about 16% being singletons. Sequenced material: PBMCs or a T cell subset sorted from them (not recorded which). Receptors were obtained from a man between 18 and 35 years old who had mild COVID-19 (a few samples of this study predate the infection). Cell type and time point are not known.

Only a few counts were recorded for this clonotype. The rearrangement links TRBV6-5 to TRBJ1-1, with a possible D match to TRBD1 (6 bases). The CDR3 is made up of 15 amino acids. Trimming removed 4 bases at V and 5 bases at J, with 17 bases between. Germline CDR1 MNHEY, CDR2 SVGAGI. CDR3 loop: CASSSRGEGDTEAFF. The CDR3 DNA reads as TGTGCCAGCAGTTCCCGAGGGGAGGGGGATACTGAAGCTTTCTTT.

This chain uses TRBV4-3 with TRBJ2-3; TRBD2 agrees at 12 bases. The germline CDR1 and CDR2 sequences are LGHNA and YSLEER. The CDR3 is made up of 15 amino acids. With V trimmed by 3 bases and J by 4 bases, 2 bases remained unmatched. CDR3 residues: CASSHSSGGADTQYF. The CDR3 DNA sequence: TGCGCCAGCAGCCACTCTAGCGGGGGGGCAGATACGCAGTATTTT.

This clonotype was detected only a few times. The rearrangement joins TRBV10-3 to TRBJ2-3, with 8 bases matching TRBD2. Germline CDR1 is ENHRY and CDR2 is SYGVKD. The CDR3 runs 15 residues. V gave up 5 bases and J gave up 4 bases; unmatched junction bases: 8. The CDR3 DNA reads TGTGCCATCAGTACCGAGGTACTAGCGGCAGATACGCAGTATTTT. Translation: CAISTEVLAADTQYF.

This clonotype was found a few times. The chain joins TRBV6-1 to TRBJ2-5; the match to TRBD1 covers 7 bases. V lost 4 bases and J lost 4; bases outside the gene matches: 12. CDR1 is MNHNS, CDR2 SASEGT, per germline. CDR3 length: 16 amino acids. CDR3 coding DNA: TGTGCCAGCAGTGCCCCGTGGGACAGCTGGTCAGAGACCCAGTACTTC. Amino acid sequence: CASSAPWDSWSETQYF.

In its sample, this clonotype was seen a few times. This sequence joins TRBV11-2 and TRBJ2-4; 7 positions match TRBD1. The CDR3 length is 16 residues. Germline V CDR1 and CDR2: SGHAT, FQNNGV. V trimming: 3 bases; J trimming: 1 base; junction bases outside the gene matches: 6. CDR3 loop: CASSFRGGAAKNIQYF. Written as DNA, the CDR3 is TGTGCCAGCAGCTTCCGAGGGGGCGCCGCCAAAAACATTCAGTACTTC.

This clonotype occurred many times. The CDR3 protein is CASSLEEGVAEPTDTQYF. The CDR3 DNA reads TGTGCCAGCAGCTTAGAGGAGGGGGTAGCGGAGCCCACAGATACGCAGTATTTT. The rearrangement joins TRBV7-2 to TRBJ2-3, with D perhaps matching TRBD1 or TRBD2 (6 bases each). In germline, CDR1 is SGHTA, CDR2 FQGNSA. The germline V and J ends were trimmed by 1 base and 2 bases, with 19 bases remaining between them. CDR3 length equals 18 residues.

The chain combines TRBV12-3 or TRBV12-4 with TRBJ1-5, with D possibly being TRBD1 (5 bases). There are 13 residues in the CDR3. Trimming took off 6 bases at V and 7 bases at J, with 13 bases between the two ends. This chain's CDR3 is CASSISGGQPQHF. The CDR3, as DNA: TGTGCCAGCAGCATCTCGGGGGGGCAGCCCCAGCATTTT.

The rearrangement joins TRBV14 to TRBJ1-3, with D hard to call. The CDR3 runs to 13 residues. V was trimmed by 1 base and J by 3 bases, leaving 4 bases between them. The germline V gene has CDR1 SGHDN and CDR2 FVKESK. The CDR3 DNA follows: TGTGCCAGCAGCCAAGGACTTGGAAACACCATATATTTT. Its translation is CASSQGLGNTIYF.

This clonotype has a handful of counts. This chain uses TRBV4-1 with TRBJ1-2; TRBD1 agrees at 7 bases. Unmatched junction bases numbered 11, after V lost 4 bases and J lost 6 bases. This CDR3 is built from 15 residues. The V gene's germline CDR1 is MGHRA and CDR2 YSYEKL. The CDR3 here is CASSPLSGTAHGYTF. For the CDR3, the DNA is TGCGCCAGCAGCCCCCTCTCAGGGACAGCCCATGGCTACACCTTC.

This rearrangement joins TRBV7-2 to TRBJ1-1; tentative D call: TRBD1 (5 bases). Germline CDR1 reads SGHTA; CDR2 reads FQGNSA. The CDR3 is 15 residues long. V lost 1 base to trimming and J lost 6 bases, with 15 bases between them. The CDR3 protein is CASSLDPRVGAEAFF. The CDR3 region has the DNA TGTGCCAGCAGCTTAGACCCCAGGGTTGGGGCTGAAGCTTTCTTT. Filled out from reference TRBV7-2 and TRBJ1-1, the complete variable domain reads GAGVSQSPSNKVTEKGKDVELRCDPISGHTALYWYRQSLGQGLEFLIYFQGNSAPDKSGLPSDRFSAERTGGSVSTLTIQRTQQEDSAVYLCASSLDPRVGAEAFFGQGTRLTVV.

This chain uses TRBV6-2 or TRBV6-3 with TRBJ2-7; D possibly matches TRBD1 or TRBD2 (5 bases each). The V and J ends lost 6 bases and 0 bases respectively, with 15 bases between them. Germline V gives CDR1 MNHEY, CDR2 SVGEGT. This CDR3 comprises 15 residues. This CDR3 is CASSPPGRSSYEQYV. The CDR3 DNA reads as TGTGCCAGCAGCCCTCCGGGACGGAGCTCCTACGAGCAGTACGTC.

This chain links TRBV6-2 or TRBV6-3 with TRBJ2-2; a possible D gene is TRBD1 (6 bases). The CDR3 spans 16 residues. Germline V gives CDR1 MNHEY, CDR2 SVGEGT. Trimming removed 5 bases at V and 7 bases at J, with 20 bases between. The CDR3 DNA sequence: TGTGCCAGCAGTACTGAGGTCAGGGGTGGCGGCGGGGAGCTGTTTTTT. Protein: CASSTEVRGGGGELFF.

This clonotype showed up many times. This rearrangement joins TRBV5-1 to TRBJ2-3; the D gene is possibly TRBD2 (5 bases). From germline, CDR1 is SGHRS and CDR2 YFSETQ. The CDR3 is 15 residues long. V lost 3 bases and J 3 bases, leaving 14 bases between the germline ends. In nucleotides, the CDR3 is TGCGCCAGCAGCTCGCGGGCATCTGTGACAGATACGCAGTATTTT. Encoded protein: CASSSRASVTDTQYF.